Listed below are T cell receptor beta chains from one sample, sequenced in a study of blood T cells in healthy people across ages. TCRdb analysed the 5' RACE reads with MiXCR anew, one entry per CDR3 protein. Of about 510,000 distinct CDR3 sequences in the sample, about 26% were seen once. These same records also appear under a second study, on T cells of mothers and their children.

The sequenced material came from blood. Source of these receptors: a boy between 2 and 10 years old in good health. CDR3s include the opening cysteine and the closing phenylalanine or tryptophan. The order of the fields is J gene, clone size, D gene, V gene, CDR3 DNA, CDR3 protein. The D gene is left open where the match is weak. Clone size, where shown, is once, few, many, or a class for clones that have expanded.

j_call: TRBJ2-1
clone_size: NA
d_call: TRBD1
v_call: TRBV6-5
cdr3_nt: TGTGCCAGCAGGAAACCCGGACAGGTCGATGAGCAGTTCTTC
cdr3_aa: CASRKPGQVDEQFF

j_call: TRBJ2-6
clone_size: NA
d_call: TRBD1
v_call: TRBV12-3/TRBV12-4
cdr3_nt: TGTGCCAGCAGTGGAATTGACAGGGACCTCTCTGGGGCCAACGTCCTGACTTTC
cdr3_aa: CASSGIDRDLSGANVLTF

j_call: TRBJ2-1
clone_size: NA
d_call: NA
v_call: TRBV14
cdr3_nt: TGTGCCAGCAGCCAAGATACGAGTGTCTCCTACAATGAGCAGTTCTTC
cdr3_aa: CASSQDTSVSYNEQFF

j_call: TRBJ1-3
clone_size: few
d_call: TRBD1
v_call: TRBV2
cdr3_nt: TGTGCCAGCAGGGGACAGGCTGTAAACACCATATATTTT
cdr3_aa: CASRGQAVNTIYF

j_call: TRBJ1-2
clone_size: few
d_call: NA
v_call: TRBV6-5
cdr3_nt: TGTGCCAGCAGTTACTCCGGAGGGTCCGGGGGCTACACCTTC
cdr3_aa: CASSYSGGSGGYTF

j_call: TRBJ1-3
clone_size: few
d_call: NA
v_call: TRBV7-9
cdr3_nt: TGTGCCAGCAGCTTAGTAGGCTCTGGAAACACCATATATTTT
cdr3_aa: CASSLVGSGNTIYF

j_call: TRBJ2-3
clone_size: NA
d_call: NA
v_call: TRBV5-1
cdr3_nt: TGCGCCAGCAGTTCCGGGGGCCCTAGCACAGATACGCAGTATTTT
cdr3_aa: CASSSGGPSTDTQYF

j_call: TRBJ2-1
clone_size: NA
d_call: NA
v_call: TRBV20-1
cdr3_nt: TGCAGTGCTGGAGGTCAGGGGAGGTATGAGCAGTTCTTC
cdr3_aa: CSAGGQGRYEQFF

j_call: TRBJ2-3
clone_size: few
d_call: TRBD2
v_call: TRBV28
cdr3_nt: TGTGCCAGCTTGAGCCTAGCGGGAGTGACAGATACGCAGTATTTT
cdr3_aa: CASLSLAGVTDTQYF

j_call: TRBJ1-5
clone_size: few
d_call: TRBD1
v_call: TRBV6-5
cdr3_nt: TGTGCCAGCAAGCTGGGACAGGGCATAAATCAGCCCCAGCATTTT
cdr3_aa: CASKLGQGINQPQHF

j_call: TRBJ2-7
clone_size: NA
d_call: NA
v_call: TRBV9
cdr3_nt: TGTGCCAGCAGCGTATACTCGGAGGGCGAGCAGTACTTC
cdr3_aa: CASSVYSEGEQYF

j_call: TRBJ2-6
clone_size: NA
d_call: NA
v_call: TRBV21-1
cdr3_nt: TGTGCCAGCCCGCTATTGACTGGGGCCAACGTCCCGACTTTC
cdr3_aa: CASPLLTGANVPTF

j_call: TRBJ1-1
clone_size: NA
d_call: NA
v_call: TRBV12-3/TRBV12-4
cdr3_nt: TGTGACAGCAGTTTACAGGCGGGCACTGAAGCTTTCTTT
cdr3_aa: CDSSLQAGTEAFF

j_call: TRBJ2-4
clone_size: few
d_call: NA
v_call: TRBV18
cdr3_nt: TGTGCCAGTTCACCTGACAGGTCGAGCATTCAGTACTTC
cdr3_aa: CASSPDRSSIQYF

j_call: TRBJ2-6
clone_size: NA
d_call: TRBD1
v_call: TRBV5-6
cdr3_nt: TGTGCCAGCAGACAGGGGATATCCGGGGCCAACGTCCTGACTTTC
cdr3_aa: CASRQGISGANVLTF

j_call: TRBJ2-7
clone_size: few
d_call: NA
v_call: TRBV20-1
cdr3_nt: TGCAGTGCTAGAGAGGCAGGGTCCTACGAGCAGTACTTC
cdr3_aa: CSAREAGSYEQYF

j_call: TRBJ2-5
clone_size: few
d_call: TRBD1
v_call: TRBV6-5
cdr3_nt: TGTGCCAGCAGCCGATACAGGGGGCAGGGAGAGACCCAGTACTTC
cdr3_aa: CASSRYRGQGETQYF

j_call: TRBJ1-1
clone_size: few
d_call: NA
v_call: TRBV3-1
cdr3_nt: TGTGCCAGCAGCGGAATGGGGACTGAAGCTTTCTTT
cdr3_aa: CASSGMGTEAFF

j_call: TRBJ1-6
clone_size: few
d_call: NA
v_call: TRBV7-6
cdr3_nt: TGTGCCAGCAGCCCCGGGTCCCCGGGATCACCCCTCCACTTT
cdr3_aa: CASSPGSPGSPLHF

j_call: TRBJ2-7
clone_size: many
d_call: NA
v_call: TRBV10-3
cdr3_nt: TGTGCCATCAGTGAGTCGAGGGAGGACCACGAGCAGTACTTC
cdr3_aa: CAISESREDHEQYF

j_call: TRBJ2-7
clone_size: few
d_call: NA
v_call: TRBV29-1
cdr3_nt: TGCAGCGTTGAAGAGTGGACCCACGAGCAGTACTTC
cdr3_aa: CSVEEWTHEQYF

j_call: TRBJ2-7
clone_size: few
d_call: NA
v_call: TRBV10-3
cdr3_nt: TGTGCCATCAGTGGTACAGGGTTCTCCTACGAGCAGTACTTC
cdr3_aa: CAISGTGFSYEQYF

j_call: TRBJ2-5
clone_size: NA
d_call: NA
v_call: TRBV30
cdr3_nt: TGTGCCTGGGGGCCAGAGACCCAGTACTTC
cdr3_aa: CAWGPETQYF

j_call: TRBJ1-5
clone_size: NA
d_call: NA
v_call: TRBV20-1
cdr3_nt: TGCAGTGCTTCTATGCTCGTTTTGGGACACCGCAATCAGCCCCAGCATTTT
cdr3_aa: CSASMLVLGHRNQPQHF

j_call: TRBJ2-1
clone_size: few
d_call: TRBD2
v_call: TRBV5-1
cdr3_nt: TGCGCCAGCAGCACCGCCCTAACTAGCGGGGGGGCCAATGAGCAGTTCTTC
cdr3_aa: CASSTALTSGGANEQFF

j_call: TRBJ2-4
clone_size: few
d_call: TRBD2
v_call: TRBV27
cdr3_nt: TGTGCCAGCAGTTTATCTAGCGGGGGGGCCCTAAACATTCAGTACTTC
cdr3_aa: CASSLSSGGALNIQYF

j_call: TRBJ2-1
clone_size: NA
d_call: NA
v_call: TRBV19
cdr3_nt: TGTGCCAGTAGTCCCCCAGGGGCCAAGCAGTTCTTC
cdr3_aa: CASSPPGAKQFF

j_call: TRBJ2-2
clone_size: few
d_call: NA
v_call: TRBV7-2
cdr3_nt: TGTGCCAGCAGCGCCCTAGGCCTCGACACCGGGGAGCTGTTTTTT
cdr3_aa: CASSALGLDTGELFF

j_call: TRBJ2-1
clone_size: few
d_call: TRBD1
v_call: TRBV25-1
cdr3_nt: TGTGCCAGCAGTGAGCCAGGGGGCAACTACAATGAGCAGTTCTTC
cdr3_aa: CASSEPGGNYNEQFF

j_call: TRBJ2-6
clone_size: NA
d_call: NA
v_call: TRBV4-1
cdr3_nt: TGCGCCAGCAGCCAAGAGGGTTCCTCTGGGGCCAACGTCCTGACTTTC
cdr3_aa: CASSQEGSSGANVLTF

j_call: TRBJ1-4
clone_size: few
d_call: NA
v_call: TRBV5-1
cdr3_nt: TGCGCCAGCAGCCCCGGGCACGGGACTAATGAAAAACTGTTTTTT
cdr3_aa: CASSPGHGTNEKLFF

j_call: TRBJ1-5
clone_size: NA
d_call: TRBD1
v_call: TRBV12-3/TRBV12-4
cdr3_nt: TGTGCCAGCAGTTTACGGGACAGGGGTATCAATCAGCCCCAGCATTTT
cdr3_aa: CASSLRDRGINQPQHF

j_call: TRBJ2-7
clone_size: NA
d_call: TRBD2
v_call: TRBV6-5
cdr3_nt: TGTGCCAGCTCCCGGGAGGGCAGGGGATACGAGCAGTACTTC
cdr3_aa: CASSREGRGYEQYF

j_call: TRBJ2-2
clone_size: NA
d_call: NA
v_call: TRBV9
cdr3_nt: TGTGCCAGCAGCAGCCTCGACAGGAACACCGGGGAGCTGTTTTTT
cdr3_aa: CASSSLDRNTGELFF

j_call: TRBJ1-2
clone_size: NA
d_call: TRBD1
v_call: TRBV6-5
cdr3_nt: TGTGCCACCACACACAGGGGGACGGACTATGGCTACACCTTC
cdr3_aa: CATTHRGTDYGYTF

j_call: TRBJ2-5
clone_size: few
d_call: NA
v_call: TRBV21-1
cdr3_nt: TGTGCCAGCAGCAACGACAGGGGGCCGGGGGAGACCCAGTACTTC
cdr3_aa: CASSNDRGPGETQYF

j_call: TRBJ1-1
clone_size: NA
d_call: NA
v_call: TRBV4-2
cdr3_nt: TGTGCCAGCAGCCAAGATACGGGCTTGGTGAGTGAAGCTTTCTTT
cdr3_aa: CASSQDTGLVSEAFF

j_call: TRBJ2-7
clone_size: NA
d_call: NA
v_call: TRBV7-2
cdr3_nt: TGTGCCAGCAGCCAGGGGAGGCTAGCTGTAAACGAGCAGTACTTC
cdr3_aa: CASSQGRLAVNEQYF

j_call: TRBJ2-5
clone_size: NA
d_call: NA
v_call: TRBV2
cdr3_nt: TGTGCCAGCAGCGATAGACTAGTATCGCAGTACTTC
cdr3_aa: CASSDRLVSQYF

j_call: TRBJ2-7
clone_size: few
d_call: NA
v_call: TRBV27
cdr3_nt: TGTGCCAGCAGTTTATATAGTAGCGCAAAGTCCTACGAGCAGTACTTC
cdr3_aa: CASSLYSSAKSYEQYF

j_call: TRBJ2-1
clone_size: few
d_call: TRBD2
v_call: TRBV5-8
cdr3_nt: TGTGCCAGCAGCTTTTGCCCCCCGAGCGGGGGGGTTAGGTATGAGCAGTTCTTC
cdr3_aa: CASSFCPPSGGVRYEQFF

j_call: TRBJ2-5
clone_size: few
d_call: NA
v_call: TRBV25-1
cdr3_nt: TGTGCCAGCAGTCGGGGCGCAGAGACCCAGTACTTC
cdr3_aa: CASSRGAETQYF

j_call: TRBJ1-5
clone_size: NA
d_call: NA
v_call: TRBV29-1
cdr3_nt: TGCAGCGTTGATGAGAGGGCCTACAATCAGCCCCAGCATTTT
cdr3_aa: CSVDERAYNQPQHF

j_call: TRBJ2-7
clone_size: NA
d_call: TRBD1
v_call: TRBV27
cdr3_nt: TGTGCCAGCAGCACAGGGGCCGGAAGGGACGAGCAGTACTTC
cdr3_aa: CASSTGAGRDEQYF

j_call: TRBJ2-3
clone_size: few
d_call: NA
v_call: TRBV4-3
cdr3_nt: TGCGCCAGCAGCCAAGAATGGGGGAGTTTGGATACGCAGTATTTT
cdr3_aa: CASSQEWGSLDTQYF

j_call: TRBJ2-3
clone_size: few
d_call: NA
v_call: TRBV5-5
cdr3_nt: TGTGCCAGCAGCGGGGACTTAAGGACGTACGCAGATACGCAGTATTTT
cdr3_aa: CASSGDLRTYADTQYF